This TCR beta chain was sequenced in a study of blood T cell repertoires in COVID-19. Across the whole study: Acute and convalescent COVID-19 specimens originated in the United States, Italy and Spain.

Germline loops: CDR1 SGHAT, CDR2 FQNNGV. V lost 5 bases, J lost 2 bases, and 14 bases lay in between. The CDR3 extends over 15 amino acids. Only in-frame clones appear in the TCRdb table, and some are missing; sequencing was by immunoSEQ multiplex PCR. The sample gives 140,000 or so clones, about four fifths of which show up once; about 7.5% is in the top ten. The TCR was taken from a human donor in a cohort sampled during active COVID-19. This chain connects TRBV11-2 to TRBJ2-3, with D tentatively TRBD2 (6 bases). The sample taken for sequencing was peripheral blood. The CDR3 is CASSTLTSFTDTQYF. CDR3 DNA: TGTGCCAGCAGCACCCTGACTAGTTTCACAGATACGCAGTATTTT.